This T cell receptor (beta chain) is drawn from a study of T cell responses to AZD1222 COVID-19 vaccine. The method was immunoSEQ multiplex PCR; TCRdb's version includes in-frame clones alone and lacks a portion of them. The sample contains about 72,000 clones, 80% to 90% of which appear only once. Germline V gene lookup returns CDR1 LNHNV and CDR2 YYDKDF (reference sequence). The CDR3 spans 14 residues. V shed 2 bases and J shed 6 bases, with 10 bases lying between them. This clone is a singleton in its sample. Its antigen is undetermined. Study-wide points: Within unmutated variant regions lay the reported targets of nearly half of spike-specific TCRs. Donors were largely white British and mainly female; clonal diversity was possibly underestimated.

The rearrangement links TRBV15 to TRBJ2-2, with D possibly being TRBD2 (5 bases). The specimen was peripheral blood, collected 28 days after the second AZD1222 dose. This clonotype was sampled from an adult who received the AZD1222 COVID-19 vaccine. The CDR3 protein is CATSRSSEAGELFF. DNA for the CDR3: TGTGCCACCAGCAGATCCTCGGAGGCCGGGGAGCTGTTTTTT.